A selection of T cell receptor beta chains follows, all from one sample in a study of shared clonotypes between healthy human individuals. Clones were read by immunoSEQ multiplex PCR, and TCRdb kept only the in-frame ones, dropping some. The profile shows nearly 1,000,000 clones, around three quarters of them singletons. Sequencing was performed on memory CD4+ T cells sorted from blood. These receptors were collected from a man aged 18 to 29 in good health. Both conserved end residues are part of each CDR3. The order of the fields is CDR3 DNA, CDR3 protein, CDR3 length, J gene, D gene, V gene, clone size. The D gene is left open where the match is weak. Clone size is stated in some rows and not others, as once, few, many or a class when expanded.

TGTGCCAGCAGCCGAAATCGACAGAATTCACCCCTCCACTTT CASSRNRQNSPLHF 14 TRBJ1-6 . TRBV9 .
TGTGCCAGCAGGCGGGACGGGAATAATTCACCCCTCCACTTT CASRRDGNNSPLHF 14 TRBJ1-6 . TRBV5-5 .
TGTGCCAGCAGCCAAGTCAGGGCCAACAATGAGCAGTTCTTC CASSQVRANNEQFF 14 TRBJ2-1 . TRBV14 .
TGTGCCAGCAGTGAAGCGAGACAGGGCAAAGCTTTCTTT CASSEARQGKAFF 13 TRBJ1-1 TRBD1 TRBV6-1 once
TGCGCCAGCAGCCTCGGACCCAACGGGGAGCTGTTTTTT CASSLGPNGELFF 13 TRBJ2-2 . TRBV5-1 .
TGTGCCATCAATAACAGGGAGGATCAGCCCCAGCATTTT CAINNREDQPQHF 13 TRBJ1-5 . TRBV10-3 few
TGCGCCAGCAGCCCATCAGAACTAGCGGGAGCTAAGACCCAGTACTTC CASSPSELAGAKTQYF 16 TRBJ2-5 TRBD2 TRBV5-1 few
TGTGCCTCATCCCCGTCTGGGCTCTTAAATGAGCAGTTCTTC CASSPSGLLNEQFF 14 TRBJ2-1 . TRBV6-1 .
TGTGCCAGCAGCTTGGAAGAGAACACTGAAGCTTTCTTT CASSLEENTEAFF 13 TRBJ1-1 . TRBV5-4 .
TGTGCCAGCGGCTTAGGAGGCAGGGAAATTGATGAGCAGTTCTTC CASGLGGREIDEQFF 15 TRBJ2-1 . TRBV11-3 once
TGTGCCAGCTCAATGACAGGGCTGGAAGTTAACGAGCAGTACTTC CASSMTGLEVNEQYF 15 TRBJ2-7 TRBD1 TRBV18 .
TGTGCCAGCAGCCCCAAGCGGGGTCCAACTAATGAAAAACTGTTTTTT CASSPKRGPTNEKLFF 16 TRBJ1-4 . TRBV7-3 .
TGCGCCAGCAGATCTTTGGGGGGCTTCAGGAAGAACACTGAAGCTTTCTTT CASRSLGGFRKNTEAFF 17 TRBJ1-1 . TRBV4-1 .
TGTGCCAGCCTGGGAGGGGGGACCTACGAGCAGTACTTC CASLGGGTYEQYF 13 TRBJ2-7 . TRBV25-1 .
TGCAGCGTTCGAAAACAAGAGCAAGGCACTAACTATGGCTACACCTTC CSVRKQEQGTNYGYTF 16 TRBJ1-2 . TRBV29-1 .
TGTGCCAGCAGCTTAGAAGGGGGGCAGTTTGATACGCAGTATTTT CASSLEGGQFDTQYF 15 TRBJ2-3 . TRBV11-3 .
TGCGCCAGCAGCTTCCGGGGAACCGAGACCATAGCAGATACGCAGTATTTT CASSFRGTETIADTQYF 17 TRBJ2-3 . TRBV5-1 .